What follows is one T cell receptor (beta chain) and its context. Its antigen is as yet unknown. Sequenced by immunoSEQ multiplex PCR; TCRdb stores in-frame clones only, minus some. The sample includes tens of thousands of clones, roughly 80% of them seen just once. The CDR3 totals 17 residues. V lost 3 bases and J 0 bases, leaving 15 bases between the germline ends. Germline CDR1 ENHRY, CDR2 SYGVKD. Time point reported: week 11, during vaccination. Mutant IDH1 20-mer peptide, at 300 ug, made up each vaccine dose, with topical imiquimod. The sample is drawn from a study of a mutant IDH1 vaccine in newly diagnosed glioma. Overall study context: Vaccine dosing followed radiotherapy by 4-6 weeks, or accompanied temozolomide cycles. Treated patients were about 60% male, about 38% female, mean age 40.4 years. Most had both radiotherapy and temozolomide beforehand; others had only one. Study-level points and caveats: Pseudoprogression seemed unlinked to shifts in top peripheral T cell clonotypes.

This specimen was PBMCs, taken from a glioma patient whose treatment included an IDH1 peptide vaccine. The clonotype originates from a young woman with glioma. The chain recombines TRBV10-3 with TRBJ1-5; D might be TRBD1 (6 bases). CDR3 bases: TGTGCCATCAGTGAAGGGCCCGGGGGCCTTAGCAATCAGCCCCAGCATTTT. Its protein product is CAISEGPGGLSNQPQHF.